The sequence of this TCR beta chain was determined in a study of T cells after yellow fever vaccination. Note on this clonotype: At one end, the junction sequence differs from germline, possibly due to a read error.

TCRdb used MiXCR to reprocess the 5' RACE reads, holding one entry per CDR3 protein. The profile shows a few hundred thousand distinct CDR3 sequences, 6.9% of them singletons. Per germline, CDR1 SGHTA and CDR2 FQGNSA. This CDR3 has 13 amino acids. The chain combines TRBV7-2 with TRBJ2-3, with D possibly matching TRBD1 (5 bases). Source: CD4+ T cells sorted from PBMCs, taken 15 days after the yellow fever booster vaccination. The clonotype was recovered from a young man who received the YFV17D yellow fever vaccine. For the CDR3, the DNA is TGTGCCAGCAGCTCCACTCCCACAGGTTCGAGCGCTTTT. Its protein is CASSSTPTGSSAF.